A selection of T cell receptor beta chains follows, all from one sample in a study of T cell repertoires in cytomegalovirus infection. The antigens these receptors bind are not known. One entry per CDR3 protein results from TCRdb running MiXCR on the reads. The profile shows 200,000 or so distinct CDR3 sequences, 30% to 45% of them singletons. This material consisted of CD8+ T cells from cultured PBMCs, taken from culture after CMV antigen stimulation. Receptor source: a human donor in good health (CMV status not recorded). Some clones in this sample may be carry-over from other donors' samples. Each CDR3 is given with its conserved first and last residue. Fields, in order: D gene, V gene, clone size, J gene, CDR3 protein, CDR3 DNA. D genes are given only for firm matches. Size values are once, few and many counts, or a class for expanded clones, and some rows have none.

D gene: NA; V gene: TRBV7-9; clone size: NA; J gene: TRBJ1-2; CDR3 protein: CASSPLTGAPYGYTF; CDR3 DNA: TGTGCCAGCAGCCCCTTGACAGGAGCCCCCTATGGCTACACCTTC
D gene: TRBD2; V gene: TRBV27; clone size: NA; J gene: TRBJ2-1; CDR3 protein: CASSIAGSYNEQFF; CDR3 DNA: TGTGCCAGCAGTATAGCGGGGTCCTACAATGAGCAGTTCTTC
D gene: NA; V gene: TRBV7-2; clone size: once; J gene: TRBJ2-1; CDR3 protein: CASSFYCYYNEQFF; CDR3 DNA: TGTGCAAGCAGCTTCTACTGTTACTACAATGAGCAGTTCTTC
D gene: NA; V gene: TRBV18; clone size: NA; J gene: TRBJ1-4; CDR3 protein: CASSPLTGTDEKLFF; CDR3 DNA: TGTGCCAGCTCACCGCTTACAGGGACGGATGAAAAACTGTTTTTT
D gene: NA; V gene: TRBV12-5; clone size: once; J gene: TRBJ2-1; CDR3 protein: CASGLASYNEQFF; CDR3 DNA: TGTGCTAGTGGTTTGGCTAGCTACAATGAGCAGTTCTTC
D gene: TRBD2; V gene: TRBV27; clone size: few; J gene: TRBJ2-5; CDR3 protein: CASSSTSGRDGETQYF; CDR3 DNA: TGTGCCAGCAGTTCGACTAGCGGGAGGGATGGGGAGACCCAGTACTTC
D gene: NA; V gene: TRBV19; clone size: NA; J gene: TRBJ1-1; CDR3 protein: CASSIVAERRTEAFF; CDR3 DNA: TGTGCCAGTAGTATCGTGGCAGAACGACGGACTGAAGCTTTCTTT
D gene: NA; V gene: TRBV7-6; clone size: NA; J gene: TRBJ2-7; CDR3 protein: CASSVRTAYEQYF; CDR3 DNA: TGTGCCAGCAGCGTAAGGACCGCATACGAGCAGTACTTC
D gene: TRBD1; V gene: TRBV15; clone size: few; J gene: TRBJ2-5; CDR3 protein: CATSRAGTVQETQYF; CDR3 DNA: TGTGCCACCAGCAGAGCCGGGACAGTCCAAGAGACCCAGTACTTC
D gene: TRBD2; V gene: TRBV7-8; clone size: few; J gene: TRBJ2-7; CDR3 protein: CASSLTSGGTRREQYF; CDR3 DNA: TGTGCCAGCAGCCTCACTAGCGGGGGAACCCGTCGCGAGCAGTACTTC
D gene: TRBD1; V gene: TRBV19; clone size: NA; J gene: TRBJ1-2; CDR3 protein: CASSMKGQGPTGGYTF; CDR3 DNA: TGTGCCAGTAGTATGAAGGGACAGGGACCTACTGGCGGCTACACCTTC
D gene: TRBD1; V gene: TRBV12-3/TRBV12-4; clone size: NA; J gene: TRBJ1-5; CDR3 protein: CASSGQGEDQPQHF; CDR3 DNA: TGTGCCAGCAGTGGACAGGGGGAGGATCAGCCCCAGCATTTT
D gene: TRBD2; V gene: TRBV7-9; clone size: few; J gene: TRBJ2-7; CDR3 protein: CASSLEGLAGGTYEQYF; CDR3 DNA: TGTGCCAGCAGCTTGGAGGGACTAGCGGGGGGAACCTACGAGCAGTACTTC
D gene: NA; V gene: TRBV20-1; clone size: NA; J gene: TRBJ2-1; CDR3 protein: CSARYLDSYNEQFF; CDR3 DNA: TGCAGTGCTAGGTACCTTGACTCCTACAATGAGCAGTTCTTC
D gene: NA; V gene: TRBV11-2; clone size: few; J gene: TRBJ1-5; CDR3 protein: CASSEEGRNQPQHF; CDR3 DNA: TGTGCCAGCAGTGAGGAGGGACGCAATCAGCCCCAGCATTTT
D gene: TRBD2; V gene: TRBV6-6; clone size: NA; J gene: TRBJ2-5; CDR3 protein: CASSNGLAGYEETQYF; CDR3 DNA: TGTGCCAGCAGTAACGGACTAGCGGGGTACGAAGAGACCCAGTACTTC
D gene: TRBD1; V gene: TRBV7-9; clone size: NA; J gene: TRBJ1-2; CDR3 protein: CASTPDRVIYGYTF; CDR3 DNA: TGTGCCAGCACTCCGGACAGGGTAATCTATGGCTACACCTTC
D gene: TRBD2; V gene: TRBV27; clone size: NA; J gene: TRBJ2-1; CDR3 protein: CASFGGGPYEQFF; CDR3 DNA: TGTGCCAGCTTTGGGGGAGGGCCTTATGAGCAGTTCTTC
D gene: NA; V gene: TRBV19; clone size: NA; J gene: TRBJ1-1; CDR3 protein: CASSIDLYTEDFF; CDR3 DNA: TGTGCCAGTAGTATAGATCTATACACTGAAGATTTCTTT
D gene: TRBD2; V gene: TRBV2; clone size: few; J gene: TRBJ2-1; CDR3 protein: CASSEMLAGLYNEQFF; CDR3 DNA: TGTGCCAGCAGTGAAATGCTAGCGGGTCTCTACAATGAGCAGTTCTTC